The 28 T cell receptor beta chains listed next were all sequenced from one sample in a study of blood T cell repertoires in COVID-19. Assay used: immunoSEQ multiplex PCR; TCRdb lists only in-frame clones, some missing. The sample shows 150,000 to 200,000 clones, 70% to 90% of them seen only once. The sequencing sample was made of peripheral blood. The origin of the receptors is a man aged 18 to 29 with acute or convalescent COVID-19.

This clone was found a few times. This rearrangement joins TRBV19 to TRBJ1-1; D may be TRBD1 (6 bases). Per germline, CDR1 LNHDA and CDR2 SQIVND (reference sequence). The length of the CDR3 is 15 residues. Trimming pared 5 bases from V and 4 bases from J, leaving 17 bases between. The CDR3 nucleotides are TGTGCCAGTAGTCCACGACAGGCTTTAGCCACTGAAGCTTTCTTT. It translates to CASSPRQALATEAFF. Full variable domain (rest looked up from reference TRBV19 and TRBJ1-1): DGGITQSPKYLFRKEGQNVTLSCEQNLNHDAMYWYRQDPGQGLRLIYYSQIVNDFQKGDIAEGYSVSREKKESFPLTVTSAQKNPTAFYLCASSPRQALATEAFFGQGTRLTVV.

The J gene is TRBJ1-1, the V gene TRBV30; D call uncertain. CDR3 length: 13 amino acids. Between the trimmed V and J ends, which lost 4 bases and 2 bases, there was a span of 11 bases. CDR1 GTSNPN and CDR2 SVGIG come from the germline V gene (reference sequence). CDR3 in DNA: TGTGCCTGGAAGGTGGAGACCAACACTGAAGCTTTCTTT. Translated: CAWKVETNTEAFF.

The CDR3 sequence is CAMNDRNSSTDTQYF. The CDR3 coding sequence is TGTGCCATGAATGACAGGAACTCTAGCACAGATACGCAGTATTTT. J is TRBJ2-3 and V is TRBV10-3, with a weak D call TRBD1 (6 bases). Trimming removed 9 bases from V and 0 bases from J, with 16 bases in between. Germline CDR1 and CDR2: ENHRY and SYGVKD. There are 15 residues in the CDR3.

V and J are TRBV7-2 and TRBJ1-4, with D unresolved. This CDR3 is built from 15 residues. CDR1 is SGHTA, CDR2 FQGNSA, per germline. Between the trimmed V and J ends, which lost 6 bases and 5 bases, there was a span of 16 bases. Here the CDR3 DNA reads TGTGCCAGCAGTTATTTACCACTGAAAAATGAAAAACTGTTTTTT. Protein sequence: CASSYLPLKNEKLFF. The whole variable domain, filled in from reference TRBV7-2 and TRBJ1-4, reads GAGVSQSPSNKVTEKGKDVELRCDPISGHTALYWYRQSLGQGLEFLIYFQGNSAPDKSGLPSDRFSAERTGGSVSTLTIQRTQQEDSAVYLCASSYLPLKNEKLFFGSGTQLSVL.

The genes are TRBV6-5 and TRBJ1-2; TRBD1 agrees at 7 bases. The CDR3 length is 15 residues. Germline values: CDR1 MNHEY, CDR2 SVGAGI. V was pared by 4 bases and J by 5 bases, with 10 bases of the junction left unmatched. The CDR3 nucleotides read TGTGCCAGCAGTTCGGGGACAGTATTAGAATATGGCTACACCTTC. Translation: CASSSGTVLEYGYTF.

CDR3 protein: CASSPGFEANHGYTF. The DNA of the CDR3 is TGTGCCAGCAGCCCAGGGTTTGAGGCGAATCATGGCTACACCTTC. This chain joins TRBV9 and TRBJ1-2; D is possibly TRBD1 (5 bases). V lost 4 bases, J lost 6 bases, and 19 bases lay in between. Germline CDR1 reads SGDLS; CDR2 reads YYNGEE. The CDR3 has 15 residues. Filled out from reference TRBV9 and TRBJ1-2, the complete variable domain reads DSGVTQTPKHLITATGQRVTLRCSPRSGDLSVYWYQQSLDQGLQFLIQYYNGEERAKGNILERFSAQQFPDLHSELNLSSLELGDSALYFCASSPGFEANHGYTFGSGTRLTVV.

The chain is built from TRBV11-2 and TRBJ2-7; D is perhaps TRBD1 (7 bases). The ends were cut back, 5 bases at V and 3 bases at J, with 17 bases in the middle. The CDR3 has 15 residues. Germline assignment: CDR1 SGHAT and CDR2 FQNNGV. The CDR3 loop reads CASSPQTGRNYEQYF. CDR3 nucleotide sequence: TGTGCCAGCAGCCCGCAGACAGGGAGGAACTACGAGCAGTACTTC.

The chain employs TRBV11-2 and TRBJ2-7, with D possibly being TRBD1 (6 bases). V dropped 5 bases and J dropped 3 bases, with 17 bases sitting between them. CDR1 and CDR2 (germline): SGHAT, FQNNGV. The length of the CDR3 is 15 residues. CDR3 nucleotides: TGTGCCAGCAGCCGTTATACAGGGCCAGGCTACGAGCAGTACGTC. It is translated as CASSRYTGPGYEQYV.

The rearrangement joins TRBV15 to TRBJ2-7, with D perhaps matching TRBD1 (6 bases). CDR1 and CDR2 (germline): LNHNV, YYDKDF (reference sequence). Trimming took off 0 bases at V and 4 bases at J, with 10 bases between the two ends. This CDR3 is built from 14 residues. CDR3 nucleotide sequence: TGTGCCACCAGCAGAGAAGATACAGGGTACGAGCAGTACGTC. The encoded protein is CATSREDTGYEQYV.

This sequence joins TRBV9 and TRBJ2-2; D is perhaps TRBD1 (5 bases). This CDR3 has 14 residues. Trimming took off 3 bases at V and 4 bases at J, with 10 bases between the two ends. CDR1 SGDLS and CDR2 YYNGEE come from the germline V gene. The CDR3 region has the DNA TGTGCCAGCAGCGCCCGACAGTCCACCGGGGAGCTGTTTTTT. As protein: CASSARQSTGELFF.

This chain uses TRBV19 with TRBJ2-7; no clear D gene. The germline V gene encodes CDR1 LNHDA and CDR2 SQIVND (reference sequence). Deletions cut 5 bases from V and 0 bases from J, with 17 bases between. The CDR3 loop spans 16 amino acids. CDR3 sequence (DNA): TGTGCCAGTAGTTACACAGCAGATCTTAGCTCCTACGAGCAGTACTTC. Amino acids: CASSYTADLSSYEQYF.

This chain joins TRBV3-1 (or the pseudogene TRBV3-2) and TRBJ1-3; 9 nucleotides agree with TRBD1. This CDR3 spans 15 amino acids. With V trimmed by 3 bases and J by 8 bases, 8 bases remained unmatched. CDR1 LGHDT and CDR2 YNNKEL come from the germline V gene (reference sequence). CDR3 in amino acids: CASSQRTTGGDTIYF. The CDR3 coding sequence is TGTGCCAGCAGCCAGAGGACGACAGGGGGGGACACCATATATTTT.

The rearrangement joins TRBV6-5 to TRBJ1-1; perhaps TRBD1 as D (5 bases). Per germline, CDR1 MNHEY and CDR2 SVGAGI. This CDR3 region has 13 residues. Trimming removed 8 bases from V and 5 bases from J, with 15 bases in between. CDR3: CASAGPGDTEAFF. CDR3 coding DNA: TGTGCCAGCGCGGGACCGGGGGATACTGAAGCTTTCTTT.

This chain links TRBV24-1 with TRBJ2-1; TRBD2 matches 11 bases. Germline V gene sequence: CDR1 KGHDR, CDR2 SFDVKD. J was trimmed by 1 base and V by 3 bases; bases with no gene match: 1. This CDR3 is 16 amino acids long. The CDR3 DNA sequence: TGTGCCACCAGTGATGGACTAGCGGGTTCCTACAATGAGCAGTTCTTC. Residues: CATSDGLAGSYNEQFF.

The chain recombines TRBV6-5 with TRBJ2-5; TRBD2 might be the D (5 bases). Germline V CDR1 and CDR2: MNHEY, SVGAGI. This CDR3 has 12 amino acids. V dropped 6 bases and J dropped 5 bases, with 10 bases sitting between them. CDR3 protein: CASSRGEETQYF. Written as DNA, the CDR3 is TGTGCCAGCAGCCGGGGTGAGGAGACCCAGTACTTC.

This chain links TRBV29-1 with TRBJ2-3; D unclear. Trimming cost V 4 bases and J 1 base, with 12 bases left between them. The CDR3 sequence is 14 residues long. From germline, CDR1 is SQVTM and CDR2 ANQGSEA. For the CDR3, the DNA is TGCAGCGTTGTAGGTAGCCACGGCACAGATACGCAGTATTTT. Translating it yields CSVVGSHGTDTQYF.

This clone showed up just a few times. The V and J genes are TRBV28 and TRBJ1-5, with TRBD1 identical over 7 bases. The CDR3 is made up of 20 amino acids. After removal of 6 bases from V and 2 bases from J, the junction contained 22 bases not matched to a gene. The germline V gene has CDR1 MDHEN and CDR2 SYDVKM. The chain's CDR3 is CASSFRRLIISGQGNQPQHF. As DNA, the CDR3 is TGTGCCAGCAGCTTTAGGCGACTAATTATATCTGGACAGGGCAATCAGCCCCAGCATTTT. The full variable domain, completed using reference TRBV28 and TRBJ1-5, is DVKVTQSSRYLVKRTGEKVFLECVQDMDHENMFWYRQDPGLGLRLIYFSYDVKMKEKGDIPEGYSVSREKKERFSLILESASTNQTSMYLCASSFRRLIISGQGNQPQHFGDGTRLSIL.

Regarding this clone: One end of the junction varies from germline; a read error may be responsible. The chain recombines TRBV3-1 (or the pseudogene TRBV3-2) with TRBJ1-4; TRBD1 might be the D (5 bases). CDR1 and CDR2 (germline): LGHDT, YNNKEL (reference sequence). CDR3 length: 14 amino acids. CDR3 sequence: CASGQTAYNEKLFF. The DNA of the CDR3 is TGTGCCAGCGGCCAGACAGCCTATAATGAAAAACTGTTTTTT.

The chain joins TRBV9 to TRBJ2-1; the match to TRBD2 covers 13 bases. The CDR3 spans 19 residues. V shed 4 bases and J 0 bases; nucleotides not matched to a gene: 10. Germline V gene lookup returns CDR1 SGDLS and CDR2 YYNGEE. CDR3 loop: CASSFRLAGGTSSYNEQFF. The DNA of the CDR3 is TGTGCCAGCAGCTTTCGACTAGCGGGGGGCACAAGCTCCTACAATGAGCAGTTCTTC.

The gene calls are TRBV28 and TRBJ2-7; D is perhaps TRBD1 (5 bases). CDR1 MDHEN and CDR2 SYDVKM come from the germline V gene. V lost 6 bases and J lost 0, with 15 bases in between. The CDR3 is 15 residues long. This CDR3 is CASRKDSESSYEQYF. CDR3 coding DNA: TGTGCCAGCAGAAAAGACAGTGAGAGCTCCTACGAGCAGTACTTC.

The genes are TRBV14 and TRBJ2-7, with 7 bases lining up with TRBD1. CDR1 and CDR2 from the germline V gene are SGHDN and FVKESK. CDR3 size: 15 residues. The trim removed 4 bases at V and 2 bases at J, leaving 8 bases unmatched. DNA of the CDR3: TGTGCCAGCAGCCTTATTTTGACAGGGACCTACGAGCAGTACGTC. The encoded protein is CASSLILTGTYEQYV.

This clone was seen a handful of times. This rearrangement joins TRBV6-5 to TRBJ1-2; a weak D match, TRBD1 (5 bases). Trimming took 2 bases from V and 2 from J, leaving 12 bases between them. Germline CDR1 MNHEY, CDR2 SVGAGI. CDR3 length: 15 residues. DNA of the CDR3: TGTGCCAGCAGTTACGACGGACAAAAGAACTATGGCTACACCTTC. Translating it yields CASSYDGQKNYGYTF.

J is TRBJ2-7 and V is TRBV9; the match to TRBD2 covers 8 bases. The CDR3 sequence is 15 residues long. The V gene end was trimmed by 0 bases and the J gene end by 3 bases; junction bases not matched to a gene: 5. Germline CDR1 SGDLS, CDR2 YYNGEE. In DNA, the CDR3 is TGTGCCAGCAGCGTAGCTTCCGGGGGGGTCTACGAGCAGTACTTC. This translates into CASSVASGGVYEQYF.

J is TRBJ2-7 and V is TRBV25-1, with 10 bases matching TRBD1. Trimming removed 2 bases from V and 2 bases from J; junction bases left unmatched: 3. From germline, CDR1 is MGHDK and CDR2 SYGVNS. The CDR3 sequence is 15 residues long. The chain's CDR3 is CASSEEGTGAYEQYF. CDR3 nucleotides: TGTGCCAGCAGTGAAGAGGGGACAGGGGCCTACGAGCAGTACTTC.

This clone appeared a few times. The chain uses TRBV4-1 and TRBJ1-2; the D gene is possibly TRBD1 (6 bases). Germline V CDR1 and CDR2: MGHRA, YSYEKL. CDR3 length equals 14 residues. V dropped 0 bases and J dropped 4 bases, with 9 bases sitting between them. CDR3 sequence reads: CASSQEGTPYGYTF. DNA for the CDR3: TGCGCCAGCAGCCAAGAGGGGACACCCTATGGCTACACCTTC.

The DNA for the CDR3 is TGTGCCTGGGGGAGCGGGGTAGATACGCAGTATTTT. Protein product: CAWGSGVDTQYF. This chain connects TRBV30 to TRBJ2-3, with TRBD2 identical over 7 bases. With 5 bases clipped from V and 5 bases from J, the junction kept 4 bases outside the gene matches. Germline V CDR1 and CDR2: GTSNPN, SVGIG (reference sequence). The CDR3 runs 12 residues.

The chain combines TRBV10-2 with TRBJ2-1; TRBD2 is a possible D gene (5 bases). CDR3 length equals 11 residues. Trimming shortened V by 2 bases and J by 10 bases, and 6 bases separated the two germline ends. Germline-derived CDR1 and CDR2 are WSHSY and SAAADI. The CDR3 DNA sequence: TGCGCCAGCAGTGAGGGCGGGGAGCAGTTCTTC. Its translation is CASSEGGEQFF.

The V call is TRBV7-8, the J call TRBJ2-2; TRBD2 aligns across 7 bases. Germline CDR1 reads SGHVS; CDR2 reads FQNEAQ. The CDR3 has 15 residues. J gave up 4 bases and V 6 bases, and 8 bases lay outside the gene matches. CDR3 nucleotides: TGTGCCAGCAGTTTTACTGGGGGGGGCACCGGGGAGCTGTTTTTT. This encodes CASSFTGGGTGELFF.